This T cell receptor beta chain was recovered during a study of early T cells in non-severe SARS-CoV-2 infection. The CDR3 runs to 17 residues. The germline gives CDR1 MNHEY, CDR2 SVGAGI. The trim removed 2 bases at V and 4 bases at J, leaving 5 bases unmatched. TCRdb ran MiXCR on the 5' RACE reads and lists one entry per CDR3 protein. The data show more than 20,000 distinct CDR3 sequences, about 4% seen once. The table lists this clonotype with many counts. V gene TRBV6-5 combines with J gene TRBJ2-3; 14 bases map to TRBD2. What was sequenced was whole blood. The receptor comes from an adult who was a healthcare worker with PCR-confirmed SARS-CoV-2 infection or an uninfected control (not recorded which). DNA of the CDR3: TGTGCCAGCAGTTACCGGCGACTAGCGGGGGGGTCAGATACGCAGTATTTT. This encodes CASSYRRLAGGSDTQYF.